This T cell receptor (beta chain) was found in a study of CD8+ T cells in alopecia areata. Study summary: Patients received oral tofacitinib, 5 to 10 mg twice daily, for moderate-to-severe alopecia areata. Notes on the study in general: Mice gave a clearer picture of TCR sharing than patients did, possibly for HLA-related reasons.

Sequencing used cDNA as its template, made by extracting RNA and reverse transcribing it. Method: immunoSEQ multiplex PCR; TCRdb's copy keeps in-frame clones and lacks some. The sample lists some 170,000 clones; roughly 66% were seen once. Comment on this clone: Its matching antigen is unknown.

V was clipped by 2 bases and J by 6 bases, with 13 bases between them. The CDR3 extends over 14 amino acids. The germline gives CDR1 MNHEY, CDR2 SVGAGI. This TCR was recovered from a human donor with alopecia areata. The specimen was CD8+ T cells sorted from blood, collected at week 0. V gene TRBV6-5 combines with J gene TRBJ2-5; a weak D match, TRBD1 (5 bases). CDR3 DNA sequence: TGTGCCAGCAGTTACGATAGACAGACAAAGACCCAGTACTTC. Its translation is CASSYDRQTKTQYF.